These 22 T cell receptor beta chains originate from one sample sequenced in a study of OX40 agonist ivuxolimab in advanced cancers. Clones were sequenced by immunoSEQ multiplex PCR, and TCRdb holds only the in-frame ones, with some missing. The data hold fewer than 20,000 clones, with more than 75% observed a single time. Sequenced material: CD4+ or CD8+ T cells sorted from blood, taken in a trial of the OX40 agonist ivuxolimab. All receptors come from an adult with an advanced solid tumor such as melanoma, head and neck, liver or kidney cancer.

J is TRBJ2-7 and V is TRBV13; D perhaps matches TRBD2 (6 bases). The V end lost 5 bases, the J end lost 0 bases, and 11 bases lay between the germline ends. The CDR3 is made up of 14 amino acids. Per the germline V gene, CDR1 is PRHDT and CDR2 is FYEKMQ (reference sequence). CDR3 amino acids: CASSNSGSSYEQYF. The CDR3 DNA sequence: TGTGCCAGCAGCAATAGCGGTAGCTCCTACGAGCAGTACTTC.

About this clone itself: The germline gene is not matched at one end of the junction; a read error may be the cause. The V gene is TRBV7-3, the J gene TRBJ2-3; D gene unclear. The CDR3 consists of 15 residues. The germline V gene encodes CDR1 SGHTA and CDR2 FQGTGA. The CDR3: CASSLTALSTDTQYF. In nucleotides, the CDR3 is TGTGCCAGCAGCCTAACGGCGCTTAGCACAGATACGCAGTATTTT.

V is TRBV29-1 and J is TRBJ2-5, with D perhaps matching TRBD1 or TRBD2 (7 bases each). V was pared by 8 bases and J by 5 bases, with 24 bases between. The CDR3 length is 15 residues. The germline V gene encodes CDR1 SQVTM and CDR2 ANQGSEA. In DNA form, the CDR3 reads TGCAGCACGCTGGGAGGGAGACAGGGCGGGGAGACCCAGTACTTC. Its translation: CSTLGGRQGGETQYF. Full variable domain (outside the CDR3, taken from reference TRBV29-1 and TRBJ2-5): SAVISQKPSRDICQRGTSLTIQCQVDSQVTMMFWYRQQPGQSLTLIATANQGSEATYESGFVIDKFPISRPNLTFSTLTVSNMSPEDSSIYLCSTLGGRQGGETQYFGPGTRLLVL.

This chain connects TRBV7-2 to TRBJ2-3; D call uncertain. The CDR3 length is 13 residues. CDR1 and CDR2 (germline): SGHTA, FQGNSA. V was clipped by 6 bases and J by 6 bases, with 13 bases between them. The CDR3 region has the DNA TGTGCCAGCAGTCAGTCGTACGCCGATACGCAGTATTTT. Protein: CASSQSYADTQYF.

This clone was seen once. This rearrangement joins TRBV29-1 to TRBJ2-5; a weak D match, TRBD1 (5 bases). Trimming removed 4 bases at V and 0 bases at J, with 9 bases between. The CDR3 covers 13 residues. Looked up from germline, CDR1 is SQVTM and CDR2 is ANQGSEA. For the CDR3, the DNA is TGCAGCGTTGCAGACAGATACCAAGAGACCCAGTACTTC. Protein product: CSVADRYQETQYF.

This clone has just a few counts. The rearrangement joins TRBV25-1 to TRBJ2-4; 7 bases align to TRBD1. In germline, CDR1 is MGHDK, CDR2 SYGVNS. The ends lost 2 bases at V and 7 bases at J; junction bases unmatched: 11. CDR3 size: 16 residues. CDR3 in amino acids: CASSEGAGGVGNIQYF. In nucleotides, the CDR3 is TGTGCCAGCAGTGAAGGGGCAGGGGGAGTTGGGAACATTCAGTACTTC.

V and J are TRBV4-1 and TRBJ2-7, with a weak D call TRBD2 (6 bases). The CDR3 spans 15 residues. From germline, CDR1 is MGHRA and CDR2 YSYEKL. The V gene lost 4 bases and the J gene lost 3 bases, with 16 bases spanning the gap. The CDR3 sequence is CASSLQGGVDYEQYF. The CDR3 DNA reads TGCGCCAGCAGCCTTCAAGGAGGGGTAGACTACGAGCAGTACTTC.

The chain is built from TRBV7-3 and TRBJ2-2, with TRBD2 identical over 8 bases. V shed 5 bases, J shed 7 bases, and the junction held 9 bases outside the gene matches. Per germline, CDR1 SGHTA and CDR2 FQGTGA. The CDR3 runs 15 residues. The CDR3 sequence: CASSQRAGAGGELFF. Written as DNA, the CDR3 is TGTGCCAGCAGCCAAAGAGCGGGAGCGGGCGGGGAGCTGTTTTTT.

The V call is TRBV2, the J call TRBJ1-4; D is unresolved. The CDR3 is made up of 15 amino acids. Trimming took off 2 bases at V and 5 bases at J, with 12 bases between the two ends. Germline CDR1 and CDR2: SNHLY and FYNNEI. CDR3 sequence reads: CASSEQGVSNEKLFF. The DNA for the CDR3 is TGTGCCAGCAGTGAACAAGGAGTTTCGAATGAAAAACTGTTTTTT.

This chain links TRBV6-1 with TRBJ2-7; D is possibly TRBD2 (6 bases). The CDR3 contains 17 residues. The germline V and J ends were trimmed by 4 bases and 2 bases, with 21 bases remaining between them. CDR1 is MNHNS and CDR2 is SASEGT in the germline V gene. The CDR3 here is CASSAGGVRNRAYEQYF. CDR3 in DNA: TGTGCCAGCAGTGCTGGAGGGGTAAGAAATAGGGCCTACGAGCAGTACTTC.

The V call is TRBV5-8, the J call TRBJ2-7, with a weak D call TRBD2 (6 bases). V gave up 4 bases and J gave up 3 bases, with 14 bases separating them. The CDR3 covers 14 residues. Per germline, CDR1 SGHTS and CDR2 YDEGEE. The CDR3 region is CASSQQEGGYEQYF. The CDR3 DNA is TGTGCCAGCAGCCAGCAAGAGGGAGGCTACGAGCAGTACTTC.

The chain uses TRBV7-2 and TRBJ1-1; 8 bases align to TRBD1. The germline V gene has CDR1 SGHTA and CDR2 FQGNSA. J was trimmed by 7 bases and V by 5 bases; bases with no gene match: 9. This CDR3 is 14 amino acids long. The CDR3 DNA reads TGTGCCAGCAGCAATCGGCAGGGGGCGCTTGAAGCTTTCTTT. It is translated as CASSNRQGALEAFF. Variable domain in full (rest from reference TRBV7-2 and TRBJ1-1): GAGVSQSPSNKVTEKGKDVELRCDPISGHTALYWYRQSLGQGLEFLIYFQGNSAPDKSGLPSDRFSAERTGGSVSTLTIQRTQQEDSAVYLCASSNRQGALEAFFGQGTRLTVV.

The chain couples TRBV9 to TRBJ2-2, with D unresolved. This CDR3 region has 14 residues. From germline, CDR1 is SGDLS and CDR2 YYNGEE. V lost 0 bases and J lost 6, with 9 bases in between. The CDR3 loop is CASSVALGPGELFF. Here the CDR3 DNA reads TGTGCCAGCAGCGTAGCTTTGGGTCCCGGGGAGCTGTTTTTT.

This clone came up once. J is TRBJ2-1 and V is TRBV10-2; perhaps TRBD2 as D (5 bases). Between the trimmed V and J ends, which lost 5 bases and 2 bases, there was a span of 10 bases. The CDR3 spans 14 residues. Germline CDR1 and CDR2: WSHSY and SAAADI. The CDR3 DNA sequence: TGCGCCAGCAGTACGGTACTAGCCTACAATGAGCAGTTCTTC. Translation gives CASSTVLAYNEQFF.

This sequence joins TRBV28 and TRBJ2-7; the match to TRBD1 covers 7 bases. Germline V gene data show CDR1 as MDHEN and CDR2 as SYDVKM. The CDR3 is made up of 14 amino acids. The V gene end was trimmed by 10 bases and the J gene end by 3 bases; junction bases not matched to a gene: 12. CDR3 sequence: CAIRKTGRGYEQYF. The CDR3 bases are TGTGCCATCCGTAAGACAGGGAGAGGCTACGAGCAGTACTTC. Using reference TRBV28 and TRBJ2-7 for the parts outside the CDR3, the full variable domain is DVKVTQSSRYLVKRTGEKVFLECVQDMDHENMFWYRQDPGLGLRLIYFSYDVKMKEKGDIPEGYSVSREKKERFSLILESASTNQTSMYLCAIRKTGRGYEQYFGPGTRLTVT.

The chain recombines TRBV30 with TRBJ1-5, with 7 bases that match TRBD1. J gave up 0 bases and V 4 bases, and 9 bases lay outside the gene matches. This CDR3 is 16 amino acids long. Germline CDR1 and CDR2: GTSNPN and SVGIG (reference sequence). CDR3 coding DNA: TGTGCCTGGACCGACCGGGACAGACCTAGCAATCAGCCCCAGCATTTT. This codes for CAWTDRDRPSNQPQHF.

The chain has TRBV10-3 and TRBJ2-2, with 7 bases lining up with TRBD2. Germline-derived CDR1 and CDR2 are ENHRY and SYGVKD. This CDR3 comprises 16 residues. The J segment lost 7 bases and the V segment lost 11 bases, leaving 19 bases of the junction unmatched. The CDR3 coding sequence is TGTGCCTCGTTGGGAGGGTCCAGGGTCGGAGACGGGGAGCTGTTTTTT. It yields the protein CASLGGSRVGDGELFF.

This chain links TRBV6-5 with TRBJ2-1; tentatively, D is TRBD2 (6 bases). The ends were cut back, 0 bases at V and 9 bases at J, with 15 bases in the middle. Germline V gene lookup returns CDR1 MNHEY and CDR2 SVGAGI. The CDR3 spans 15 residues. The CDR3, as DNA: TGTGCCAGCAGTTACTCTCGGGGGAACGGGGTTGAGCAGTTCTTC. Translated: CASSYSRGNGVEQFF.

The chain is built from TRBV7-9 and TRBJ2-7; TRBD1 is a possible D gene (6 bases). This CDR3 spans 12 amino acids. The V gene's germline CDR1 is SEHNR and CDR2 FQNEAQ (reference sequence). The V end lost 5 bases, the J end lost 6 bases, and 11 bases lay between the germline ends. The CDR3 region has the DNA TGTGCCAGCAGCCCTGACAGGACCGAGCAGTACTTC. Amino acids: CASSPDRTEQYF.

The V gene is TRBV6-4, the J gene TRBJ2-7, with D perhaps matching TRBD2 (6 bases). CDR1 is MRHNA, CDR2 SNTAGT, per germline. The CDR3 is made up of 13 amino acids. CDR3 nucleotide sequence: TGTCCGGGGGTGGAGGCCCGCGTCGACGAGCAGTACTTC. This sequence encodes CPGVEARVDEQYF.

The chain joins TRBV30 to TRBJ1-4, with 9 bases fitting TRBD1. V lost 8 bases, J lost 7 bases, and 5 bases stayed unmatched. The CDR3 contains 12 residues. The germline gives CDR1 GTSNPN, CDR2 SVGIG (reference sequence). The CDR3 DNA reads as TGTGCCAGGGGACAGGGATCTGAAAAACTGTTTTTT. As protein: CARGQGSEKLFF.

The chain recombines TRBV9 with TRBJ2-2, with a possible D match to TRBD2 (6 bases). Trimming removed 4 bases from V and 2 bases from J, with 12 bases in between. Germline values: CDR1 SGDLS, CDR2 YYNGEE. This CDR3 is 15 amino acids long. The CDR3 is CASSPTGLNTGELFF. The DNA for the CDR3 is TGTGCCAGCAGCCCGACGGGACTCAACACCGGGGAGCTGTTTTTT.